This T cell receptor (beta chain) came from a study of early T cells in non-severe SARS-CoV-2 infection. Overall study findings and caveats: The study's VDJdb matching favored anti-spike CD8 responses and missed private and CD4 specificities.

About this clonotype itself: Its antigen is undetermined.

Trimming left V 4 bases short and J 1 base short, with 8 bases between. This CDR3 has 14 amino acids. Each cDNA molecule carried a unique molecular identifier. TCRdb ran MiXCR on the 5' RACE reads and lists one entry per CDR3 protein. The sample has around 78,000 distinct CDR3 sequences, 9.5% to 13% seen once; the top ten hold over 6%. The chain recombines TRBV12-3 or TRBV12-4 with TRBJ1-5; TRBD1 might be the D (6 bases). The sequence was collected from an adult who was a healthcare worker with PCR-confirmed SARS-CoV-2 infection or an uninfected control (not recorded which). The sequencing here drew on whole blood, taken at baseline. Written as DNA, the CDR3 is TGTGCCAGCAGTTATACAGGGAGCAATCAGCCCCAGCATTTT. Its protein product is CASSYTGSNQPQHF.